The present entry profiles one T cell receptor beta chain with its context. Its antigen is unidentified. These data come from a study of shared clonotypes between healthy human individuals. Study observations and caveats: Depth of sequencing was expected to influence donor clonotype sharing.

Germline V gene lookup returns CDR1 SGHDN and CDR2 FVKESK. With 0 bases removed from V and 5 bases from J, the gap between germline ends came to 7 bases. The CDR3 is made up of 13 amino acids. When replicate PCRs were run on sorted subsets, they used approximately 210 ng DNA, about 30,000 T cell genomes. Assay: immunoSEQ multiplex PCR; the TCRdb copy retains only in-frame clones and omits some. The repertoire holds around 2.5 million clones, with 93% as singletons. V is TRBV14 and J is TRBJ1-2; D might be TRBD1 (5 bases). Sequencing used naive CD4+ T cells from PBMCs. Indicated subset: CD45RA+ positively selected. The clonotype was recovered from a man between 18 and 29 years old in good health. Some clones in this sample may be carry-over from other donors' samples. The CDR3 coding sequence is TGTGCCAGCAGCCAAGATCGACAGTATGGCTACACCTTC. It codes for CASSQDRQYGYTF.